One sample yielded the 20 T cell receptor beta chains listed below, sequenced in a study of STAT3 mutations in large granular lymphocyte leukemia. Sequencing used immunoSEQ multiplex PCR; TCRdb keeps in-frame clones, though not all of them. This sample has approximately 20,000 clones, with 92% found just once. Their cognate antigens are unknown. Study-wide points: At least one immunodominant TCR beta clonotype appeared in every T-cell large granular lymphocyte leukemia patient.

Sequencing was done on a sample of peripheral blood mononuclear cells. These receptors were taken from a man aged 60-69 years with T-cell large granular lymphocyte leukemia. Some clones in this sample may be carry-over from other donors' samples.

CDR3 residues: CASSLGLSTDTQYF. For the CDR3, the DNA is TGTGCCAGCAGCTTAGGTTTAAGCACAGATACGCAGTATTTT. V is TRBV7-8 and J is TRBJ2-3, with D uncertain. The V end was cut by 1 base, the J end by 0 bases, with 5 bases between. CDR1 and CDR2 (germline): SGHVS, FQNEAQ. The CDR3 covers 14 residues.

This clone showed up just once. The chain is built from TRBV5-1 and TRBJ2-1; 7 positions match TRBD2. V gave up 4 bases and J gave up 9 bases; unmatched junction bases: 10. Per the germline V gene, CDR1 is SGHRS and CDR2 is YFSETQ. The CDR3 contains 14 residues. The CDR3 DNA reads as TGCGCCAGCAGCCCCCGGGGAGCGGGATTTGAGCAGTTCTTC. Its protein is CASSPRGAGFEQFF. The full variable domain, with the rest looked up from reference TRBV5-1 and TRBJ2-1, is KAGVTQTPRYLIKTRGQQVTLSCSPISGHRSVSWYQQTPGQGLQFLFEYFSETQRNKGNFPGRFSGRQFSNSRSEMNVSTLELGDSALYLCASSPRGAGFEQFFGPGTRLTVL.

The chain joins TRBV5-4 to TRBJ1-2; D perhaps matches TRBD1 (5 bases). This CDR3 has 16 residues. Trimming pared 4 bases from V and 5 bases from J, leaving 21 bases between. Per germline, CDR1 SGHNT and CDR2 YYREEE (reference sequence). As DNA, the CDR3 is TGTGCCAGCAGCATGTTCCGGGACCCGGGTGCGTATGGCTACACCTTC. Its translation is CASSMFRDPGAYGYTF.

Note on this clone: This same CDR3 is encoded by further DNA sequences in the sample. The V call is TRBV5-1, the J call TRBJ2-3; D is unclear. CDR3 size: 14 residues. Germline V CDR1 and CDR2: SGHRS, YFSETQ. V lost 0 bases, J lost 1 base, and 6 bases lay in between. CDR3 DNA: TGCGCCAGCAGCTTGGAATCAGGCACAGATACGCAGTATTTT. As protein: CASSLESGTDTQYF.

V and J are TRBV9 and TRBJ2-4; weak D call: TRBD2 (6 bases). The ends were cut back, 4 bases at V and 7 bases at J, with 21 bases in the middle. The CDR3 loop spans 16 amino acids. Germline V gene lookup returns CDR1 SGDLS and CDR2 YYNGEE. CDR3 region: CASSPGGGRERNIQYF. The CDR3 DNA reads TGTGCCAGCAGCCCCGGTGGGGGTCGGGAGAGGAACATTCAGTACTTC.

The chain links TRBV6-6 to TRBJ2-7, with D possibly being TRBD1 or TRBD2 (5 bases each). The V gene's germline CDR1 is MNHNY and CDR2 SVGAGI (reference sequence). V lost 6 bases and J lost 7, with 16 bases in between. This CDR3 comprises 13 residues. The CDR3 here is CASRPGTSREQYF. The CDR3, as DNA: TGTGCCAGCAGGCCCGGGACCTCAAGGGAGCAGTACTTC.

This chain connects TRBV18 to TRBJ2-5; D remains unclear. V lost 6 bases to trimming and J lost 4 bases, with 15 bases between them. Looked up from germline, CDR1 is KGHSH and CDR2 is LQKENI. The CDR3 is 14 residues long. For the CDR3, the DNA is TGTGCCAGCTCCCCAGACTTCTCACGAGAGACCCAGTACTTC. Its protein product is CASSPDFSRETQYF.

The chain joins TRBV29-1 to TRBJ2-3; possibly TRBD2 for D (6 bases). The CDR3 sequence is 14 residues long. Trimming left V 3 bases short and J 6 bases short, with 16 bases between. Germline loops: CDR1 SQVTM, CDR2 ANQGSEA. The CDR3 nucleotides are TGCAGCGTTGATGCGAGGGGTCTAGCGGATACGCAGTATTTT. Its protein product is CSVDARGLADTQYF.

This clone was recorded a few times. The chain carries TRBV6-1 and TRBJ2-7; 7 bases are a match to TRBD1. Germline V gene sequence: CDR1 MNHNS, CDR2 SASEGT. With V trimmed by 8 bases and J by 4 bases, 8 bases remained unmatched. The CDR3 consists of 13 residues. CDR3 coding DNA: TGTGCCAGCCGGATGGGGACAGATTACGAGCAGTACTTC. Translated: CASRMGTDYEQYF.

The V and J genes are TRBV6-5 and TRBJ1-4; TRBD1 is a possible D gene (5 bases). Trimming removed 7 bases at V and 4 bases at J, with 10 bases between. CDR1 is MNHEY and CDR2 is SVGAGI in the germline V gene. The CDR3 has 13 residues. CDR3 in DNA: TGTGCCAGCACGTGGGGCTATAATGAAAAACTGTTTTTT. It yields the protein CASTWGYNEKLFF.

For this clone: The sample holds other DNA sequences that translate to the same CDR3. V and J are TRBV18 and TRBJ2-3; 10 nucleotides align to TRBD1. The CDR3 sequence is 16 residues long. The V segment lost 1 base and the J segment 3 bases; nucleotides outside the gene matches: 4. Germline V gives CDR1 KGHSH, CDR2 LQKENI. CDR3 residues: CASSPRGQGGTDTQYF. The CDR3 nucleotides read TGTGCCAGCTCACCACGAGGACAGGGGGGGACAGATACGCAGTATTTT.

This chain uses TRBV5-1 with TRBJ2-1, with D uncertain. Germline V gene lookup returns CDR1 SGHRS and CDR2 YFSETQ. Trimming shortened V by 1 base and J by 5 bases, and 7 bases separated the two germline ends. The CDR3 sequence is 13 residues long. CDR3: CASSLMADNEQFF. CDR3 nucleotides: TGCGCCAGCAGCTTGATGGCAGACAATGAGCAGTTCTTC. Complete variable domain (other parts from reference TRBV5-1 and TRBJ2-1): KAGVTQTPRYLIKTRGQQVTLSCSPISGHRSVSWYQQTPGQGLQFLFEYFSETQRNKGNFPGRFSGRQFSNSRSEMNVSTLELGDSALYLCASSLMADNEQFFGPGTRLTVL.

The V gene is TRBV18, the J gene TRBJ2-3; tentatively, D is TRBD2 (5 bases). This CDR3 contains 17 residues. The germline V gene has CDR1 KGHSH and CDR2 LQKENI. Trimming pared 0 bases from V and 3 bases from J, leaving 16 bases between. Here the CDR3 DNA reads TGTGCCAGCTCACCACCGTCGGGCGGAGGACCAACAGATACGCAGTATTTT. Translated, it gives CASSPPSGGGPTDTQYF.

V is TRBV5-1 and J is TRBJ1-2; TRBD1 might be the D (6 bases). Between the trimmed V and J ends, which lost 3 bases and 2 bases, there was a span of 8 bases. Germline lookup yields CDR1 SGHRS and CDR2 YFSETQ. This CDR3 has 13 amino acids. In DNA form, the CDR3 reads TGCGCCAGCAGCTCGCAGGGGAACTATGGCTACACCTTC. It yields the protein CASSSQGNYGYTF. Full variable domain (remainder filled in from reference TRBV5-1 and TRBJ1-2): KAGVTQTPRYLIKTRGQQVTLSCSPISGHRSVSWYQQTPGQGLQFLFEYFSETQRNKGNFPGRFSGRQFSNSRSEMNVSTLELGDSALYLCASSSQGNYGYTFGSGTRLTVV.

This clone appeared once. The rearrangement uses TRBV5-1 and TRBJ2-7, with 12 bases fitting TRBD2. Unmatched junction bases numbered 5, after V lost 4 bases and J lost 0 bases. This CDR3 spans 16 amino acids. Germline values: CDR1 SGHRS, CDR2 YFSETQ. The CDR3 region is CASSPTGLAGSYEQYF. The CDR3 coding sequence is TGCGCCAGCAGCCCGACGGGACTAGCGGGCTCCTACGAGCAGTACTTC.

The CDR3 nucleotides read TGCGCCAGCAGCCTTGGACGTAGCTCTGGAAACACCATATATTTT. Translation gives CASSLGRSSGNTIYF. This chain connects TRBV5-1 to TRBJ1-3; D uncertain. The length of the CDR3 is 15 residues. Germline lookup yields CDR1 SGHRS and CDR2 YFSETQ. V lost 4 bases, J lost 0 bases, and 11 bases lay in between. The entire variable domain, with the rest obtained from reference TRBV5-1 and TRBJ1-3, is as follows: KAGVTQTPRYLIKTRGQQVTLSCSPISGHRSVSWYQQTPGQGLQFLFEYFSETQRNKGNFPGRFSGRQFSNSRSEMNVSTLELGDSALYLCASSLGRSSGNTIYFGEGSWLTVV.

This clone was observed a handful of times. The chain is built from TRBV13 and TRBJ2-7; D may be TRBD2 (7 bases). The ends were cut back, 5 bases at V and 5 bases at J, with 19 bases in the middle. CDR1 is PRHDT, CDR2 FYEKMQ, per germline (reference sequence). This CDR3 is built from 15 residues. As DNA, the CDR3 is TGTGCCAGCAGCGGCGGGGGCAGGGGCGACGACGAGCAGTACTTC. This codes for CASSGGGRGDDEQYF.

This chain joins TRBV4-3 and TRBJ2-7, with TRBD1 identical over 10 bases. CDR1 LGHNA and CDR2 YSLEER come from the germline V gene. Trimming at V came to 4 bases and at J to 4 bases, leaving 7 bases not matched to a gene. The CDR3 totals 15 residues. Written as DNA, the CDR3 is TGCGCCAGCAGCCGCGGGACAGGGGCCGGATACGAGCAGTACTTC. The encoded protein is CASSRGTGAGYEQYF.

The chain is built from TRBV28 and TRBJ2-7, with a possible D match to TRBD2 (5 bases). CDR1 and CDR2 (germline): MDHEN, SYDVKM. V shed 4 bases and J shed 7 bases, with 17 bases lying between them. The CDR3 is made up of 14 amino acids. The CDR3 bases are TGTGCCAGCAGTTGGCTCGGTGGAGGCCAGGAGCAGTACTTC. It translates to CASSWLGGGQEQYF.

The CDR3 DNA follows: TGTGCCACCCGGGGGCCACAAACTTATGAAGAAAAACTGTTTTTT. Its protein is CATRGPQTYEEKLFF. The gene calls are TRBV27 and TRBJ1-4; D may be TRBD1 (6 bases). Germline V gives CDR1 MNHEY, CDR2 SMNVEV (reference sequence). The CDR3 sequence is 15 residues long. Trimming shortened V by 10 bases and J by 8 bases, and 23 bases separated the two germline ends.